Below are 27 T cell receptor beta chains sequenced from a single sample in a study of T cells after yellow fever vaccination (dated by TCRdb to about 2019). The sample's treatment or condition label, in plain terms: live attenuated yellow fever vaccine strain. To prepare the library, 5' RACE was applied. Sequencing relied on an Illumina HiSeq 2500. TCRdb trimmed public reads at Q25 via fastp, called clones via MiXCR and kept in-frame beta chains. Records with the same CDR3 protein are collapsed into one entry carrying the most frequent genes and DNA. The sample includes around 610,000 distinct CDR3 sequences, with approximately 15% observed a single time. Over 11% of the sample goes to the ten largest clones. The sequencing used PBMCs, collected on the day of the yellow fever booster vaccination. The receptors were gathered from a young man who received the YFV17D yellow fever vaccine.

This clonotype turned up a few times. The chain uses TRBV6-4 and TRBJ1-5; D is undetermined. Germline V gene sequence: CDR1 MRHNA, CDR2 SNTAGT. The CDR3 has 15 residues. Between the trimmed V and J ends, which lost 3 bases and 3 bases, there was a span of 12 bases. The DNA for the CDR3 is TGTGCCAGCAGTGAGGGCAGTACAAACAATCAGCCCCAGCATTTT. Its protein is CASSEGSTNNQPQHF.

The CDR3 coding sequence is TGTGCCAGCAGTCTAAGCCAGGGAAACTACGAGCAGTACTTC. Its translation: CASSLSQGNYEQYF. The chain recombines TRBV12-3 or TRBV12-4 with TRBJ2-7, with D perhaps matching TRBD1 (5 bases). CDR3 size: 14 residues. V lost 5 bases, J lost 3 bases, and 14 bases lay in between.

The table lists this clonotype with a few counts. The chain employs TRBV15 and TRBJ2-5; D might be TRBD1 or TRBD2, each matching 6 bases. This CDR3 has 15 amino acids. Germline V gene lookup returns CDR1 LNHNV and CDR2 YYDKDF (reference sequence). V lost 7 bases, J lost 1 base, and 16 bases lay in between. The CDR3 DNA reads TGTGCCACCACACCAGCGGAGGGGGGCCAAGAGACCCAGTACTTC. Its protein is CATTPAEGGQETQYF.

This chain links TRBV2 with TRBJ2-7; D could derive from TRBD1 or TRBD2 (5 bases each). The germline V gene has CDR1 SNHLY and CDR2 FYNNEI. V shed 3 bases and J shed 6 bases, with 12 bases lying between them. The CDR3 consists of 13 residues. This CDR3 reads CASSEVRGVEQYF. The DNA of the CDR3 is TGTGCCAGCAGTGAGGTGAGAGGGGTCGAGCAGTACTTC.

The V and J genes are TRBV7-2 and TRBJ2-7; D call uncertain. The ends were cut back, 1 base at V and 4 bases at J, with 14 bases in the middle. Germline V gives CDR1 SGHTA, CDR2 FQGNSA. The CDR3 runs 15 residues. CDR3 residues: CASSLDSRMGYEQYF. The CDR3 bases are TGTGCCAGCAGCTTAGACTCCAGAATGGGGTACGAGCAGTACTTC. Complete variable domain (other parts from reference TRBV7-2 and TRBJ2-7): GAGVSQSPSNKVTEKGKDVELRCDPISGHTALYWYRQSLGQGLEFLIYFQGNSAPDKSGLPSDRFSAERTGGSVSTLTIQRTQQEDSAVYLCASSLDSRMGYEQYFGPGTRLTVT.

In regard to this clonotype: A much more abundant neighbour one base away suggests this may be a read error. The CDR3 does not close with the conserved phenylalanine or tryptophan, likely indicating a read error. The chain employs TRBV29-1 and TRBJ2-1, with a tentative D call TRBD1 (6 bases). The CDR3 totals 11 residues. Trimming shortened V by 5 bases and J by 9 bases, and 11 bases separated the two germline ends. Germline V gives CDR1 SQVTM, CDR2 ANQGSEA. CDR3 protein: CSVIQGIEQFS. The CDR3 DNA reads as TGCAGCGTTATACAGGGAATTGAGCAGTTCTCC.

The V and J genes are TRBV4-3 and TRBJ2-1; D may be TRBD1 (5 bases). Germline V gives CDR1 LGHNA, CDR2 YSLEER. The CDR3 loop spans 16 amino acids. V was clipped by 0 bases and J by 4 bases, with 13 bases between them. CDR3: CASSQDPSDTYNEQFF. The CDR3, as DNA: TGCGCCAGCAGCCAAGACCCCTCGGACACTTACAATGAGCAGTTCTTC.

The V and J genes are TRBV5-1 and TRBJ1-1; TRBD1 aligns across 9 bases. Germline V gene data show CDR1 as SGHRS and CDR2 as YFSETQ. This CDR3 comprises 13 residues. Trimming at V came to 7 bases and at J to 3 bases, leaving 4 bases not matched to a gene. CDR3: CASRDRAYTEAFF. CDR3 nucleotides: TGCGCCAGCCGGGACAGGGCGTACACTGAAGCTTTCTTT.

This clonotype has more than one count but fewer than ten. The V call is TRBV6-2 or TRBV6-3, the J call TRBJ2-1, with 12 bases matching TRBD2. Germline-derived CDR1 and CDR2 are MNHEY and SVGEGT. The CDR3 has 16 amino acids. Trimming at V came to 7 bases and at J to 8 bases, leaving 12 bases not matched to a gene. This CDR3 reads CASNSPLAGGQYEQFF. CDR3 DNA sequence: TGTGCCAGCAACTCTCCTCTAGCGGGAGGGCAATATGAGCAGTTCTTC.

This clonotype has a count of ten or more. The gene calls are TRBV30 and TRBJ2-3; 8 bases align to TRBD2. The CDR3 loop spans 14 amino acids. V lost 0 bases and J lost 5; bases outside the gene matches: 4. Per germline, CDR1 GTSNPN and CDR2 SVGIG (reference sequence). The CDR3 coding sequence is TGTGCCTGGAGTGTCAGCGGGAGTGGAGATACGCAGTATTTT. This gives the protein CAWSVSGSGDTQYF.

In DNA, the CDR3 is TGCGCCAGCAGCGTCAGTGAGAATACCTACGAGCAGTACTTC. It specifies CASSVSENTYEQYF. The chain links TRBV5-1 to TRBJ2-7; D not resolved. V gave up 4 bases and J gave up 2 bases, with 13 bases separating them. Germline V lookup: CDR1 SGHRS, CDR2 YFSETQ. The length of the CDR3 is 14 residues.

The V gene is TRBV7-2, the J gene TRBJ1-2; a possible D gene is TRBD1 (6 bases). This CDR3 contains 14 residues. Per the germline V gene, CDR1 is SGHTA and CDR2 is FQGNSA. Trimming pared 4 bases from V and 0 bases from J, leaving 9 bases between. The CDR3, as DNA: TGTGCCAGCAGCTACAGGGACCCTAACTATGGCTACACCTTC. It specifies CASSYRDPNYGYTF.

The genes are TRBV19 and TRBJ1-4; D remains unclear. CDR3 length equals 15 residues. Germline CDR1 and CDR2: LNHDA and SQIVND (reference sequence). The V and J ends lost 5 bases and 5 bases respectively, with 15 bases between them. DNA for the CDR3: TGTGCCAGTAGTCCGAGGAGGCTCTCCAATGAAAAACTGTTTTTT. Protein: CASSPRRLSNEKLFF.

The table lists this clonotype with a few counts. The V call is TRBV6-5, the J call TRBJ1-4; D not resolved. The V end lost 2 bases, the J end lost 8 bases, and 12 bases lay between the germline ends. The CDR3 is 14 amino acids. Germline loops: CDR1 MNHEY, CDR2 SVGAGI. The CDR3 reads CASSYTAPGEKLFF. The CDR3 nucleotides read TGTGCCAGCAGTTACACAGCTCCGGGGGAAAAACTGTTTTTT.

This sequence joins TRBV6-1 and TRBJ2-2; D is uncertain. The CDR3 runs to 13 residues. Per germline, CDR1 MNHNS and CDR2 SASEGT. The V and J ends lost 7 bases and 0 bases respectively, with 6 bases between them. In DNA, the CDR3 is TGTGCCAGCATGCGAGCGAACACCGGGGAGCTGTTTTTT. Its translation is CASMRANTGELFF.

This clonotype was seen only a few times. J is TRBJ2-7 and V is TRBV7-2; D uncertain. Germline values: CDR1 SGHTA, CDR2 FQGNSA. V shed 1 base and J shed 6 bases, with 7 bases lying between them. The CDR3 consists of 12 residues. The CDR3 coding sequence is TGTGCCAGCAGCTTAGAGGGCTTCGAGCAGTACTTC. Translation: CASSLEGFEQYF.

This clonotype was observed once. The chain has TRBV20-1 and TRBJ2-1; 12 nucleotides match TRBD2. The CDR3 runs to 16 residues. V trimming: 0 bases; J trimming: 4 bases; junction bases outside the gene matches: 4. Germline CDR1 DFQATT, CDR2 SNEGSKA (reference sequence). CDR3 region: CSARDPGTSGYNEQFF. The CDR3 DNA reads TGCAGTGCTAGAGACCCCGGGACTAGCGGGTACAATGAGCAGTTCTTC.

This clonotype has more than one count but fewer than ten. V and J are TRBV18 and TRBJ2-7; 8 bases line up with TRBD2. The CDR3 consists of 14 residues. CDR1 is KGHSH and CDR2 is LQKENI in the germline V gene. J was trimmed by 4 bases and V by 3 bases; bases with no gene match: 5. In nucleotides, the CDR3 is TGTGCCAGCTCACCGGCATTAGCGGGGTACGAGCAGTACTTC. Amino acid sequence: CASSPALAGYEQYF.

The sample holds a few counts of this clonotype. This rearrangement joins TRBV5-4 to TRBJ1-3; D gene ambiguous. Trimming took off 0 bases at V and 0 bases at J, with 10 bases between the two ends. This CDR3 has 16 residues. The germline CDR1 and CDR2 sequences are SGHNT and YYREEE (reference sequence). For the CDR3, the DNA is TGTGCCAGCAGCTTGGACCTGGGTGGCTCTGGAAACACCATATATTTT. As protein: CASSLDLGGSGNTIYF.

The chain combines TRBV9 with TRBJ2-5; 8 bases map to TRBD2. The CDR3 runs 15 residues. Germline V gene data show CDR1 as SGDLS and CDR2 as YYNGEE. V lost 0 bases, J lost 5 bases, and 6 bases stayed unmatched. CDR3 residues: CASSVGVAGSETQYF. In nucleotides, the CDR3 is TGTGCCAGCAGCGTAGGGGTAGCGGGATCGGAGACCCAGTACTTC.

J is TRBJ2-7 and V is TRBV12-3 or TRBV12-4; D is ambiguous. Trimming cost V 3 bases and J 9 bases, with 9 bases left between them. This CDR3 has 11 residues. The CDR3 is CASSLVGVQYF. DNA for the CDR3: TGTGCCAGCAGTTTGGTGGGCGTGCAGTACTTC.

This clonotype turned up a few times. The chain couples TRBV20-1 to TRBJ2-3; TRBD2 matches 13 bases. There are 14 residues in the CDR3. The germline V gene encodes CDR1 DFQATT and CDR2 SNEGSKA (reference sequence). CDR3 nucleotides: TGCAGAGCAAATCCGGGACTAGCGGGGGATACGCAGTATTTT. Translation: CRANPGLAGDTQYF.

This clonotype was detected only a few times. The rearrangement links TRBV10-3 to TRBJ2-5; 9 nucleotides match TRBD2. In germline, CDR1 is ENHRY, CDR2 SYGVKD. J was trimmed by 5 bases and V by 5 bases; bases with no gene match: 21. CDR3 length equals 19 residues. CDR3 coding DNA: TGTGCCATCAGTACAGGGAGGACCGGGACTAGCAAGAATGAGGAGACCCAGTACTTC. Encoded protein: CAISTGRTGTSKNEETQYF.

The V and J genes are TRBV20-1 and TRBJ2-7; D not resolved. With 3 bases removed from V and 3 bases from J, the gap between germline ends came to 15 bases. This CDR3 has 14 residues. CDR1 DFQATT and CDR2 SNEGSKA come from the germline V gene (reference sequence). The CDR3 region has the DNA TGCAGTGCTAGGCCTCCTGCAGGCAACTACGAGCAGTACTTC. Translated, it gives CSARPPAGNYEQYF.

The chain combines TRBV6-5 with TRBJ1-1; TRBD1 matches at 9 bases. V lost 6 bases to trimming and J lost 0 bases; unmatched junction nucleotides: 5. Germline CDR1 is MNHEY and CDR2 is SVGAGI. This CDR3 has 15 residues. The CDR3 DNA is TGTGCCAGCAGGCCACAGGGGGCCATGAACACTGAAGCTTTCTTT. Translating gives CASRPQGAMNTEAFF.

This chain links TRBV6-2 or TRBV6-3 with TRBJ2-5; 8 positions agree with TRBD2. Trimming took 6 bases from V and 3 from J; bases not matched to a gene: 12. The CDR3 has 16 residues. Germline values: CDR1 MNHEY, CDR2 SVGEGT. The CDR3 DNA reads TGTGCCAGCAGAAGGACTAGCCAAGCCCTTAAAGAGACCCAGTACTTC. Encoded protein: CASRRTSQALKETQYF.

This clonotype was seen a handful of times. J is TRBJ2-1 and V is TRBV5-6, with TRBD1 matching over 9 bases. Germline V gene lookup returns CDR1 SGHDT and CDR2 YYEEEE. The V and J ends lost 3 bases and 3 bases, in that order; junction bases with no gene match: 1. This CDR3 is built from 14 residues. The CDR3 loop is CASSWTGVYNEQFF. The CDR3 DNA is TGTGCCAGCAGCTGGACAGGGGTCTACAATGAGCAGTTCTTC.